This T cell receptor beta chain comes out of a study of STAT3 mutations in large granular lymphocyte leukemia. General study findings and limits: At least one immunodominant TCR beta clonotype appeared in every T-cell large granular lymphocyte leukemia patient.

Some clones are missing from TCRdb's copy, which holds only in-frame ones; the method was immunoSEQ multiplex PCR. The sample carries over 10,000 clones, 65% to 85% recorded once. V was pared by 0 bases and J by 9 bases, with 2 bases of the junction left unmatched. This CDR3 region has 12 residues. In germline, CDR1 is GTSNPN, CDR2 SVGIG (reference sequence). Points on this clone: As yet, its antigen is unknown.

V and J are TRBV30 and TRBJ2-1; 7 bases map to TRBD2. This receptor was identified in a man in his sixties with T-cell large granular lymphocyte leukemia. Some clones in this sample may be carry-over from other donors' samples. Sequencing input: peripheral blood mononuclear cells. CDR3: CAWSVGEGEQFF. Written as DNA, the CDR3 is TGTGCCTGGAGTGTGGGGGAGGGTGAGCAGTTCTTC.